This T cell receptor beta chain stems from a study of blood T cell repertoires in COVID-19. Whole-study context: There were acute and convalescent COVID-19 samples, and they came from the United States, Italy and Spain. T cells, B-cell-depleted T cells, or PBMCs supplied cDNA or gDNA.

Authors' processing steps: Amplification of reference gene primers provided the estimated nucleated cell counts. This table comes from immunoSEQ multiplex PCR, and its TCRdb copy is limited to in-frame clones, with some not included. V, J and clone size derive from that table, while D and trimming were established from the DNA sequence. The sample shows a few hundred thousand clones, 82% of them seen only once. This CDR3 spans 13 amino acids. CDR1 is SGHVS, CDR2 FQNEAQ, per germline. Trimming shortened V by 1 base and J by 1 base, and 5 bases separated the two germline ends. The source material was peripheral blood. The TCR sequence derives from a woman younger than 30 with acute or convalescent COVID-19. The chain combines TRBV7-8 with TRBJ2-7, with D unclear. The CDR3 protein is CASSLDLSYEQYF. Written as DNA, the CDR3 is TGTGCCAGCAGCTTAGACCTATCCTACGAGCAGTACTTC.